This entry concerns a single TCR beta chain. Its target is unknown. The sample's treatment: approximately nine-day PBMC culture with coronavirus spike peptide pools or control peptides (ViraFEST assay). During the years 2011-2018, before the COVID-19 pandemic, the unexposed donor's CD4+ T cells were collected. ViraFEST used peptide pools to expand antigen-specific T cells, then sequenced TCRs. Between the trimmed V and J ends, which lost 6 bases and 8 bases, there was a span of 11 bases. Germline V CDR1 and CDR2: LNHDA, SQIVND (reference sequence). The CDR3 totals 13 residues. With the Oncomine TCR Beta short-read assay, DNA from cultured CD4+ T cells was sequenced. The authors extracted genomic DNA from cultured CD4+ T cells. TCRdb re-called the PCR reads with MiXCR, one entry per CDR3 protein. The sample lists under 9,000 distinct CDR3 sequences, around three quarters occurring once. The data belong to a study of vaccination and CD4 T cells after COVID-19.

Notes on the study in general: The median number of SARS-CoV-2-reactive clonotypes increased from roughly 22 to 38, a change that did not reach significance.

This chain uses TRBV19 with TRBJ1-6, with D unresolved. Specimen: CD4+ T cells from blood, cultured in vitro. The sequence derives from a human donor in good health. CDR3 in DNA: TGTGCCAGTAGCACGCACGGTGATTCACCCCTCCACTTT. This codes for CASSTHGDSPLHF.